These 32 T cell receptor beta chains came from one sample sequenced in a study of blood T cell repertoires in COVID-19 (dated by TCRdb to the early 2020s). To prepare the library, the immunoSEQ multiplex PCR assay was applied. This is the immuneACCESS table as TCRdb keeps it, with only in-frame sequences that have V and J called. A part of the clones is gone; compared with another copy, unresolved V genes explain less than half, and the rest is unexplained. The sample table shows some 150,000 clones, and about 86% are seen once. The ten largest clonotypes hold approximately 1.4% of the sample. The specimen sequenced was peripheral blood. These receptors were obtained from a woman between 55 and 75 years old with acute or convalescent COVID-19.

A few counts support this clone. This chain joins TRBV4-3 and TRBJ2-5; the match to TRBD1 covers 10 bases. Germline trimming cut 1 base from V and 2 bases from J; bases unmatched to any gene: 4. This CDR3 is built from 16 residues. The germline CDR1 and CDR2 sequences are LGHNA and YSLEER. In DNA form, the CDR3 reads TGCGCCAGCAGCCAAGGGCCGGGACAGGGGCAAGAGACCCAGTACTTC. Translation: CASSQGPGQGQETQYF.

As for this clone: This sample also contains other DNA sequences that code for the same CDR3. This chain joins TRBV6-5 and TRBJ1-1; D gene uncertain. Germline loops: CDR1 MNHEY, CDR2 SVGAGI. CDR3 length: 13 residues. V lost 4 bases and J 5 bases, leaving 11 bases between the germline ends. The CDR3 here is CASSSPGRTEAFF. As DNA, the CDR3 is TGTGCCAGCAGTTCCCCGGGAAGGACTGAAGCTTTCTTT.

The DNA for the CDR3 is TGTGCCAGTAGTACGACAGGGAATTCACCCCTCCACTTT. It encodes CASSTTGNSPLHF. V gene TRBV19 combines with J gene TRBJ1-6, with TRBD1 matching over 7 bases. There are 13 residues in the CDR3. The junction had 1 base not matched to a gene; V was cut back by 4 bases and J by 7 bases. Germline V gene lookup returns CDR1 LNHDA and CDR2 SQIVND (reference sequence).

CDR3 sequence reads: CASSLYSSYEQYF. The CDR3 nucleotides are TGTGCCAGCAGCTTGTACAGTTCCTACGAGCAGTACTTC. V and J are TRBV7-9 and TRBJ2-7; no reliable D call. V was pared by 3 bases and J by 1 base, with 7 bases between. Germline-derived CDR1 and CDR2 are SEHNR and FQNEAQ (reference sequence). This CDR3 comprises 13 residues.

Note on this clone: Germline and junction disagree at one end, which may indicate a read error. J is TRBJ2-1 and V is TRBV19; 8 bases are a match to TRBD2. Germline V gives CDR1 LNHDA, CDR2 SQIVND (reference sequence). The CDR3 loop spans 16 amino acids. For the CDR3, the DNA is TGTGCCAGTAGTCTCTCGGGGGGGGCCGAATACAATGCGCAGTTCTTC. This sequence encodes CASSLSGGAEYNAQFF.

This clone was seen only a few times. The chain recombines TRBV6-5 with TRBJ2-2; 9 nucleotides match TRBD1. Trimming took 5 bases from V and 7 from J; bases not matched to a gene: 8. CDR3 length: 15 residues. Germline-derived CDR1 and CDR2 are MNHEY and SVGAGI. The CDR3 nucleotides are TGTGCCAGCAGTCCCGGGACAGGGTTGGTCGGGGAGCTGTTTTTT. It codes for CASSPGTGLVGELFF.

The rearrangement uses TRBV5-1 and TRBJ1-1, with 8 bases lining up with TRBD1. The CDR3 contains 11 residues. CDR1 and CDR2 (germline): SGHRS, YFSETQ. V was clipped by 4 bases and J by 13 bases; unmatched bases: 6. The CDR3: CASSPGQGGFF. The DNA for the CDR3 is TGCGCCAGCAGCCCCGGACAGGGTGGTTTCTTT.

The V and J genes are TRBV28 and TRBJ2-7; 7 nucleotides align to TRBD2. Germline assignment: CDR1 MDHEN and CDR2 SYDVKM. Trimming cost V 0 bases and J 6 bases; bases outside gene matches: 11. This CDR3 contains 16 residues. CDR3 protein: CASSLWSQGGTPEQYF. CDR3 nucleotide sequence: TGTGCCAGCAGTTTATGGTCTCAGGGAGGGACCCCCGAGCAGTACTTC. The full variable domain, with the rest looked up from reference TRBV28 and TRBJ2-7, is DVKVTQSSRYLVKRTGEKVFLECVQDMDHENMFWYRQDPGLGLRLIYFSYDVKMKEKGDIPEGYSVSREKKERFSLILESASTNQTSMYLCASSLWSQGGTPEQYFGPGTRLTVT.

The chain combines TRBV5-1 with TRBJ1-6; maybe TRBD1 (5 bases). Trimming left V 4 bases short and J 11 bases short, with 13 bases between. Germline V lookup: CDR1 SGHRS, CDR2 YFSETQ. The CDR3 runs 13 residues. CDR3 residues: CASSPLEGAPLHF. The CDR3 DNA is TGCGCCAGCAGCCCTCTAGAAGGGGCACCCCTCCACTTT.

This rearrangement joins TRBV3-1 (or the pseudogene TRBV3-2) to TRBJ2-7, with D unresolved. Germline CDR1 reads LGHDT; CDR2 reads YNNKEL (reference sequence). Trimming stripped 4 bases from V and 3 bases from J, with 10 bases between. The CDR3 runs 13 residues. The CDR3 DNA follows: TGTGCCAGCAGCCTTTCCCCCCGCTACGAGCAGTACTTC. Its protein is CASSLSPRYEQYF.

The chain recombines TRBV7-2 with TRBJ2-7; maybe TRBD1 (5 bases). CDR1 is SGHTA, CDR2 FQGNSA, per germline. With 1 base removed from V and 4 bases from J, the gap between germline ends came to 14 bases. The CDR3 length is 15 residues. CDR3 sequence: CASSLDMGRIYEQYF. The CDR3 coding sequence is TGTGCCAGCAGCTTAGATATGGGGCGCATTTACGAGCAGTACTTC.

The chain joins TRBV28 to TRBJ2-7, with D unresolved. Germline V gives CDR1 MDHEN, CDR2 SYDVKM. V lost 5 bases and J lost 5, with 22 bases in between. The CDR3 sequence is 16 residues long. The CDR3 reads CASSNPHTNRYDEQYF. CDR3 DNA: TGTGCCAGCAGTAACCCCCACACAAACCGATACGACGAGCAGTACTTC.

The chain is built from TRBV7-2 and TRBJ2-1, with TRBD2 as a possible D gene (6 bases). V dropped 3 bases and J dropped 10 bases, with 13 bases sitting between them. The CDR3 is made up of 13 amino acids. Germline CDR1 and CDR2: SGHTA and FQGNSA. CDR3: CASSFNSGVEQFF. The CDR3 DNA reads as TGTGCCAGCAGCTTTAATAGCGGCGTAGAGCAGTTCTTC.

The gene calls are TRBV11-2 and TRBJ2-2, with a weak D call TRBD2 (6 bases). V shed 0 bases and J shed 4 bases, with 9 bases lying between them. The CDR3 spans 15 residues. From germline, CDR1 is SGHAT and CDR2 FQNNGV. This CDR3 reads CASSLDGGFTGELFF. CDR3 in DNA: TGTGCCAGCAGCTTAGATGGAGGGTTCACCGGGGAGCTGTTTTTT. The variable domain in full, with the rest retrieved from reference TRBV11-2 and TRBJ2-2, is EAGVAQSPRYKIIEKRQSVAFWCNPISGHATLYWYQQILGQGPKLLIQFQNNGVVDDSQLPKDRFSAERLKGVDSTLKIQPAKLEDSAVYLCASSLDGGFTGELFFGEGSRLTVL.

The DNA for the CDR3 is TGTGCCAGCAGCTCTACCGACAGGGGGGAACAGCCCCAGCATTTT. As protein: CASSSTDRGEQPQHF. This sequence joins TRBV11-3 and TRBJ1-5; 9 bases match TRBD1. Losses at the gene ends were 4 bases for V and 7 bases for J; bases not matched to a gene: 8. This CDR3 contains 15 residues. The germline CDR1 and CDR2 sequences are SGHNT and YENEEA.

The rearrangement links TRBV5-4 to TRBJ2-1, with D possibly being TRBD2 (5 bases). The CDR3 is 12 amino acids. The germline CDR1 and CDR2 sequences are SGHNT and YYREEE (reference sequence). Deletions cut 2 bases from V and 7 bases from J, with 7 bases between. In DNA form, the CDR3 reads TGTGCCAGCAGCTTCGAGGGAAATGAGCAGTTCTTC. This sequence encodes CASSFEGNEQFF. Supplemented by reference TRBV5-4 and TRBJ2-1, the full variable domain reads ETGVTQSPTHLIKTRGQQVTLRCSSQSGHNTVSWYQQALGQGPQFIFQYYREEENGRGNFPPRFSGLQFPNYSSELNVNALELDDSALYLCASSFEGNEQFFGPGTRLTVL.

This chain connects TRBV3-1 (or the pseudogene TRBV3-2) to TRBJ1-4; weak D call: TRBD1 (6 bases). The V end lost 4 bases, the J end lost 8 bases, and 17 bases lay between the germline ends. Germline CDR1 reads LGHDT; CDR2 reads YNNKEL (reference sequence). The CDR3 sequence is 15 residues long. In nucleotides, the CDR3 is TGTGCCAGCAGCCGCCAAAAGGGGGTTTGGGAAAAACTGTTTTTT. This encodes CASSRQKGVWEKLFF.

This chain connects TRBV6-1 to TRBJ2-4; TRBD2 matches at 7 bases. Germline-derived CDR1 and CDR2 are MNHNS and SASEGT. V lost 2 bases to trimming and J lost 0 bases; unmatched junction nucleotides: 10. This CDR3 comprises 18 residues. Written as DNA, the CDR3 is TGTGCCAGCAGTGAATCTCCTAGCGGTGTTATAGCCAAAAACATTCAGTACTTC. Amino acid sequence: CASSESPSGVIAKNIQYF.

V gene TRBV7-2 combines with J gene TRBJ1-2, with 7 bases fitting TRBD1. Germline V gene data show CDR1 as SGHTA and CDR2 as FQGNSA. The CDR3 covers 13 residues. V lost 4 bases to trimming and J lost 5 bases; unmatched junction nucleotides: 4. CDR3 coding DNA: TGTGCCAGCAGCTCGGACAGGAAATATGGCTACACCTTC. Its protein is CASSSDRKYGYTF. The whole variable domain, filled in from reference TRBV7-2 and TRBJ1-2, reads GAGVSQSPSNKVTEKGKDVELRCDPISGHTALYWYRQSLGQGLEFLIYFQGNSAPDKSGLPSDRFSAERTGGSVSTLTIQRTQQEDSAVYLCASSSDRKYGYTFGSGTRLTVV.

The count of this clone is one. The V call is TRBV6-5, the J call TRBJ2-4; tentatively, D is TRBD1 (6 bases). The CDR3 has 14 residues. Germline values: CDR1 MNHEY, CDR2 SVGAGI. The germline V and J ends were trimmed by 5 bases and 5 bases, with 13 bases remaining between them. Here the CDR3 DNA reads TGTGCCAGCAGTCGGACAGATATCCAAAACATTCAGTACTTC. Its translation: CASSRTDIQNIQYF.

The chain uses TRBV9 and TRBJ2-7, with a tentative D call TRBD2 (6 bases). Trimming pared 0 bases from V and 1 base from J, leaving 11 bases between. From germline, CDR1 is SGDLS and CDR2 YYNGEE. CDR3 length: 15 residues. CDR3 amino acids: CASSVGGDRSYEQYF. CDR3 DNA: TGTGCCAGCAGCGTAGGGGGGGACCGATCCTACGAGCAGTACTTC. Full variable domain (rest looked up from reference TRBV9 and TRBJ2-7): DSGVTQTPKHLITATGQRVTLRCSPRSGDLSVYWYQQSLDQGLQFLIQYYNGEERAKGNILERFSAQQFPDLHSELNLSSLELGDSALYFCASSVGGDRSYEQYFGPGTRLTVT.

The rearrangement joins TRBV28 to TRBJ2-7; TRBD1 matches at 7 bases. The CDR3 has 14 amino acids. V lost 8 bases, J lost 5 bases, and 12 bases stayed unmatched. Germline V gene lookup returns CDR1 MDHEN and CDR2 SYDVKM. The CDR3 region is CASARQGGSNEQYF. In nucleotides, the CDR3 is TGTGCCAGCGCCCGACAGGGTGGGTCAAACGAGCAGTACTTC. Full variable domain (remainder filled in from reference TRBV28 and TRBJ2-7): DVKVTQSSRYLVKRTGEKVFLECVQDMDHENMFWYRQDPGLGLRLIYFSYDVKMKEKGDIPEGYSVSREKKERFSLILESASTNQTSMYLCASARQGGSNEQYFGPGTRLTVT.

The V gene is TRBV29-1, the J gene TRBJ2-1; TRBD1 is a possible D gene (5 bases). The CDR3 is made up of 16 amino acids. CDR1 is SQVTM, CDR2 ANQGSEA, per germline. With 6 bases removed from V and 1 base from J, the gap between germline ends came to 19 bases. For the CDR3, the DNA is TGCAGCGTCCCGGACATGGCAGGGTCGTCCTACAATGAGCAGTTCTTC. Amino acids: CSVPDMAGSSYNEQFF.

This sequence joins TRBV28 and TRBJ2-1, with D possibly matching TRBD2 (6 bases). Germline V lookup: CDR1 MDHEN, CDR2 SYDVKM. This CDR3 contains 13 residues. V was pared by 6 bases and J by 10 bases, with 16 bases between. This chain's CDR3 is CASRYAGGGEQFF. The CDR3 DNA reads as TGTGCCAGCAGATATGCTGGGGGAGGCGAGCAGTTCTTC.

The chain joins TRBV11-2 to TRBJ2-4; TRBD2 matches 7 bases. The CDR3 runs to 17 residues. Germline assignment: CDR1 SGHAT and CDR2 FQNNGV. J lost 0 bases, V lost 2 bases, and 7 bases had no gene match. The CDR3 protein is CASSLQGLRLAKNIQYF. The DNA of the CDR3 is TGTGCCAGCAGCTTACAGGGACTACGATTAGCCAAAAACATTCAGTACTTC.

The V gene is TRBV12-3 or TRBV12-4, the J gene TRBJ1-5; the D is unclear. Trimming cost V 3 bases and J 10 bases, with 10 bases left between them. This CDR3 is 12 amino acids long. The CDR3, as DNA: TGTGCCAGCAGTTTGTTCGGGTCACCCCAGCATTTT. The encoded protein is CASSLFGSPQHF.

The chain employs TRBV5-8 and TRBJ1-1; 9 bases match TRBD1. The germline V gene has CDR1 SGHTS and CDR2 YDEGEE. V trimming: 4 bases; J trimming: 8 bases; junction bases outside the gene matches: 12. CDR3 length: 15 residues. The CDR3 spells CASSPGQGRNREAFF. CDR3 coding DNA: TGTGCCAGCAGCCCGGGACAGGGAAGGAACAGGGAAGCTTTCTTT. The full variable domain, rest sourced from reference TRBV5-8 and TRBJ1-1, is EAGVTQSPTHLIKTRGQQATLRCSPISGHTSVYWYQQALGLGLQFLLWYDEGEERNRGNFPPRFSGRQFPNYSSELNVNALELEDSALYLCASSPGQGRNREAFFGQGTRLTVV.

The rearrangement joins TRBV7-2 to TRBJ1-4; D is undetermined. The CDR3 loop spans 14 amino acids. Per the germline V gene, CDR1 is SGHTA and CDR2 is FQGNSA. Trimming left V 1 base short and J 7 bases short, with 10 bases between. This chain's CDR3 is CASSLGAPPEKLFF. DNA for the CDR3: TGTGCCAGCAGCTTAGGGGCACCACCTGAAAAACTGTTTTTT.

In DNA, the CDR3 is TGTGCCAGCAGCGTAGAACCAGGGTTCTCCTATGGCTACACCTTC. It yields the protein CASSVEPGFSYGYTF. The chain uses TRBV9 and TRBJ1-2; TRBD1 is a possible D gene (5 bases). Deletions cut 0 bases from V and 4 bases from J, with 13 bases between. The germline CDR1 and CDR2 sequences are SGDLS and YYNGEE. The CDR3 is 15 residues long.

The J gene is TRBJ2-3, the V gene TRBV7-2; possible D gene TRBD2, 6 bases. The ends were cut back, 5 bases at V and 0 bases at J, with 12 bases in the middle. The CDR3 contains 15 residues. Germline CDR1 and CDR2: SGHTA and FQGNSA. The CDR3 protein is CASSRDGTSTDTQYF. As DNA, the CDR3 is TGTGCCAGCAGCCGTGATGGGACTAGCACAGATACGCAGTATTTT.

This chain uses TRBV18 with TRBJ1-2; no definite D call. Trimming pared 3 bases from V and 0 bases from J, leaving 8 bases between. The CDR3 sequence is 14 residues long. The germline V gene has CDR1 KGHSH and CDR2 LQKENI. The CDR3 bases are TGTGCCAGCTCACCTGAACGAGCTAACTATGGCTACACCTTC. Translation: CASSPERANYGYTF.

This chain joins TRBV6-5 and TRBJ1-1; 9 nucleotides align to TRBD1. The CDR3 runs to 14 residues. Germline CDR1 is MNHEY and CDR2 is SVGAGI. The V and J ends lost 7 bases and 1 base, in that order; junction bases with no gene match: 4. This CDR3 is CASTVGQGNTEAFF. CDR3 bases: TGTGCCAGCACTGTGGGACAGGGGAACACTGAAGCTTTCTTT.